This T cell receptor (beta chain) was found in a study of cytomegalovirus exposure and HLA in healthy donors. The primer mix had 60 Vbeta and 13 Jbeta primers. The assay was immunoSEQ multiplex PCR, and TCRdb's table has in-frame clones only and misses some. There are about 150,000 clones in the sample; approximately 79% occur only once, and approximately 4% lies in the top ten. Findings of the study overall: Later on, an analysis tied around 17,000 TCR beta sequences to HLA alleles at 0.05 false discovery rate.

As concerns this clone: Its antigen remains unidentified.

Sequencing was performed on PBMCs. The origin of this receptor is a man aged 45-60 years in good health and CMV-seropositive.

CDR3 loop: CASTVSGDVNGYTF. The CDR3 nucleotides are TGCGCCAGCACTGTATCGGGGGACGTGAATGGCTACACCTTC. The chain carries TRBV5-1 and TRBJ1-2; maybe TRBD1 (5 bases). Germline-derived CDR1 and CDR2 are SGHRS and YFSETQ. CDR3 length: 14 amino acids. The ends were cut back, 6 bases at V and 6 bases at J, with 18 bases in the middle.